The clone carrying this T cell receptor beta chain came up many times. The antigen is unknown. This sample is part of a study of T cells in Graves' hyperthyroidism and ophthalmopathy. Regions amplified from RNA transcripts were the TCR beta CDR3 regions. RT-PCR in the first round (using the HTBI primer set) targeted the TCR CDR3. TCRdb re-derived calls from the multiplex PCR reads in MiXCR, one entry per CDR3 protein. The sample lists about 360,000 distinct CDR3 sequences; around 13% were seen once. Study outcomes and limitations: Most thyroid clonotypes with frequency above 0.001 were detected in blood. The model made its ophthalmopathy prediction, and onset followed a median 6.5 months later.

The study based diagnoses on clinical symptoms, serum thyroxine and TRAb, thyroid ultrasound and orbital computed tomography. Sequenced material: blood. The receptor comes from a woman aged 18 to 35 with Graves' hyperthyroidism.

The CDR3 DNA follows: TGTGCCAGCAGTTACTCTAGGGTAGCGGGAGTGGAGACCCAGTACTTC. Its protein is CASSYSRVAGVETQYF. The V call is TRBV6-5, the J call TRBJ2-5, with 9 nucleotides matching TRBD2. Germline CDR1 reads MNHEY; CDR2 reads SVGAGI. Losses at the gene ends were 0 bases for V and 5 bases for J; bases not matched to a gene: 7. The CDR3 totals 16 residues.